The T cell receptor beta chain described here comes from a study of T-cell reconstitution after alpha-beta-depleted transplantation in children. This clonotype has ten or more counts. Molecular barcoding with unique molecular identifiers was used for the TCRbeta library. Via MiXCR, TCRdb re-called the PCR reads, giving one row per CDR3 protein. Here the sample spans some 350,000 distinct CDR3 sequences, 10% being singletons. V lost 3 bases, J lost 8 bases, and 7 bases stayed unmatched. The germline CDR1 and CDR2 sequences are SQVTM and ANQGSEA. This CDR3 has 13 amino acids. The rearrangement uses TRBV29-1 and TRBJ2-1; 7 nucleotides agree with TRBD2. This receptor was identified in a human donor who donated a stem cell graft to a child with acute lymphoblastic leukemia. The input for sequencing was PBMCs from the stem cell graft donor, taken from the stem cell graft. CDR3 sequence reads: CSVDRTSADEQFF. The CDR3 DNA follows: TGCAGCGTTGACCGAACTAGCGCCGATGAGCAGTTCTTC.